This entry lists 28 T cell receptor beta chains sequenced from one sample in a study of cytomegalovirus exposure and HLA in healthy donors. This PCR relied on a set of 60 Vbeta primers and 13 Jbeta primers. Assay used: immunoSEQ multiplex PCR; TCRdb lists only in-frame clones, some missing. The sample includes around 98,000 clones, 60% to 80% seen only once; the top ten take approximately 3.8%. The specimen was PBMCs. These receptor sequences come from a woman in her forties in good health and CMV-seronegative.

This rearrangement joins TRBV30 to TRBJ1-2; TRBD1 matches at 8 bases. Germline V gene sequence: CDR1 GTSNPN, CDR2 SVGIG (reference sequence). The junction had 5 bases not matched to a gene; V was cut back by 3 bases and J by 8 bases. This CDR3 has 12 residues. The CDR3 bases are TGTGCCTGGAGCTTACAGGGGGAAGGCTACACCTTC. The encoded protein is CAWSLQGEGYTF.

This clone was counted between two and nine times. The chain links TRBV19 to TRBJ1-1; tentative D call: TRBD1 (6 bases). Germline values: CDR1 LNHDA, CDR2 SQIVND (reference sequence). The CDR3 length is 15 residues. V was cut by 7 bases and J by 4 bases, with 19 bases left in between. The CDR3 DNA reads TGTGCCAGTACCCTAATGCCAGGGGTTGGCACTGAAGCTTTCTTT. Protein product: CASTLMPGVGTEAFF.

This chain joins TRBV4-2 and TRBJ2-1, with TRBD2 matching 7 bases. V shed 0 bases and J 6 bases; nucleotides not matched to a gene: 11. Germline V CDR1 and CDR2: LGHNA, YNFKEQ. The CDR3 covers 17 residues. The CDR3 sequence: CASSQDGEGIGANEQFF. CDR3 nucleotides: TGTGCCAGCAGCCAAGATGGGGAGGGAATCGGGGCCAATGAGCAGTTCTTC.

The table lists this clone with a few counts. The CDR3 sequence is CASRTGRPNTEAFF. As DNA, the CDR3 is TGTGCCAGCAGGACAGGACGGCCGAACACTGAAGCTTTCTTT. J is TRBJ1-1 and V is TRBV6-5; TRBD1 is a possible D gene (6 bases). Germline lookup yields CDR1 MNHEY and CDR2 SVGAGI. The CDR3 has 14 amino acids. With 6 bases removed from V and 1 base from J, the gap between germline ends came to 12 bases.

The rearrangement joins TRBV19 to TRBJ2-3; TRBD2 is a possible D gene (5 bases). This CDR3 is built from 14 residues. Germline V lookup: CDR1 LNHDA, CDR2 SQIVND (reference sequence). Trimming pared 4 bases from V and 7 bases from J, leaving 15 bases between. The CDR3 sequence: CASSRTPASNTQYF. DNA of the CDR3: TGTGCCAGTAGTAGGACTCCAGCGTCGAATACGCAGTATTTT.

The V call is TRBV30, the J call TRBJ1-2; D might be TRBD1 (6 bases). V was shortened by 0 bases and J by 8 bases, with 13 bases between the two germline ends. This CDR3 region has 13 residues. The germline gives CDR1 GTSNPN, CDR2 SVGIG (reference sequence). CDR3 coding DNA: TGTGCCTGGAGTGTACGACAGGAGGTCGGCTACACCTTC. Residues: CAWSVRQEVGYTF.

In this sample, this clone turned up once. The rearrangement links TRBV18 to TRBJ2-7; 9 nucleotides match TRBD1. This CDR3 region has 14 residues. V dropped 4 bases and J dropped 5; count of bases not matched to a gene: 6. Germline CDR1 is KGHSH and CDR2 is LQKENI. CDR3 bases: TGTGCCAGCTCACACCCGGGACAGGGAGACGAGCAGTACTTC. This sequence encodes CASSHPGQGDEQYF.

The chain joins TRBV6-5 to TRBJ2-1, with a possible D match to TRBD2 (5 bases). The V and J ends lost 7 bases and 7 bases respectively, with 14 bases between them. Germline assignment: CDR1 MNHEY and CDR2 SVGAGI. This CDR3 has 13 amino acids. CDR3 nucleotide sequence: TGTGCCAGCAAAGAGGGAGAGGTGAATGAGCAGTTCTTC. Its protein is CASKEGEVNEQFF.

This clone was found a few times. The CDR3 here is CASRSSGGRTDTQYF. The CDR3 region has the DNA TGTGCCAGCAGGTCGAGCGGGGGGAGAACAGATACGCAGTATTTT. This chain links TRBV6-5 with TRBJ2-3; 9 bases are shared with TRBD2. V shed 6 bases, J shed 3 bases, and the junction held 7 bases outside the gene matches. The CDR3 is 15 residues long. Germline CDR1 and CDR2: MNHEY and SVGAGI.

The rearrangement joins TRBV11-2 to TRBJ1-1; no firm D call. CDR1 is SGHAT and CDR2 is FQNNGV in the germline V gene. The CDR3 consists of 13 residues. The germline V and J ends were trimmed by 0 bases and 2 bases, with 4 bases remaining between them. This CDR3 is CASSLDSNTEAFF. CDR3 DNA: TGTGCCAGCAGCTTAGACTCTAACACTGAAGCTTTCTTT.

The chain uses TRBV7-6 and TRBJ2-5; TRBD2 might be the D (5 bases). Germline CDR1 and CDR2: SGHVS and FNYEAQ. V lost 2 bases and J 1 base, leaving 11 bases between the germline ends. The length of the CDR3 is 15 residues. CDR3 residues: CASSLLWLAQETQYF. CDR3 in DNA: TGTGCCAGCAGCTTATTATGGCTAGCCCAAGAGACCCAGTACTTC.

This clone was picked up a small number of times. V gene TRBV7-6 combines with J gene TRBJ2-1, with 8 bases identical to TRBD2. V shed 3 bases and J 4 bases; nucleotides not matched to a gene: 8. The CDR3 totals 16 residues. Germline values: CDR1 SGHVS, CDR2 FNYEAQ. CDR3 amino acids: CASSFDGAGGYNEQFF. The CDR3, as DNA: TGTGCCAGCAGCTTCGACGGCGCGGGGGGATACAATGAGCAGTTCTTC. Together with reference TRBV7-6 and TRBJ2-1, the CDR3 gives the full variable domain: GAGVSQSPRYKVTKRGQDVALRCDPISGHVSLYWYRQALGQGPEFLTYFNYEAQQDKSGLPNDRFSAERPEGSISTLTIQRTEQRDSAMYRCASSFDGAGGYNEQFFGPGTRLTVL.

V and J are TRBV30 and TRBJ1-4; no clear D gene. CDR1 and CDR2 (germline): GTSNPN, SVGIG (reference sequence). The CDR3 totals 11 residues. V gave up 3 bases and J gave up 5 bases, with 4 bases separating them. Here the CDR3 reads CAWRANEKLFF. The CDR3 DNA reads TGTGCCTGGAGAGCAAATGAAAAACTGTTTTTT. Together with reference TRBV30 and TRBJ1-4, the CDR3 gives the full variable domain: SQTIHQWPATLVQPVGSPLSLECTVEGTSNPNLYWYRQAAGRGLQLLFYSVGIGQISSEVPQNLSASRPQDRQFILSSKKLLLSDSGFYLCAWRANEKLFFGSGTQLSVL.

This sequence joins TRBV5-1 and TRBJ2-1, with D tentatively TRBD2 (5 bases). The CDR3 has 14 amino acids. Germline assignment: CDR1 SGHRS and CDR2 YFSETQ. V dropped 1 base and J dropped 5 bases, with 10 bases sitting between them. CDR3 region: CASSLRDYNNEQFF. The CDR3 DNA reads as TGCGCCAGCAGCTTGAGAGACTACAACAATGAGCAGTTCTTC.

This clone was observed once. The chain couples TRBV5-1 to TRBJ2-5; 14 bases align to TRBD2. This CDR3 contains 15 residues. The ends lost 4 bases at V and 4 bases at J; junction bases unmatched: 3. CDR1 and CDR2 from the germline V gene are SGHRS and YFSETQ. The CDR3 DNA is TGCGCCAGCAGCACCGGGACTAGCGGGGGAGAGACCCAGTACTTC. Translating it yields CASSTGTSGGETQYF.

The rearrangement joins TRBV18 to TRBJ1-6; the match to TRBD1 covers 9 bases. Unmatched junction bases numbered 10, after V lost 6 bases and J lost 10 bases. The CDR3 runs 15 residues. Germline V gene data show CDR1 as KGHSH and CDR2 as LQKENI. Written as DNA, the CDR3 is TGTGCCAGCTCCCTGCGGGACAGGGTGTTCTCACCCCTCCACTTT. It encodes CASSLRDRVFSPLHF.

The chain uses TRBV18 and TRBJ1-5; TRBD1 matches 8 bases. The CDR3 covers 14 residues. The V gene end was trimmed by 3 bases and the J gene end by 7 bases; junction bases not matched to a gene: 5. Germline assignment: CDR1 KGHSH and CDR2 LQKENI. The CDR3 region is CASSPGQASQPQHF. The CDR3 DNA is TGTGCCAGCTCACCGGGACAGGCAAGCCAGCCCCAGCATTTT.

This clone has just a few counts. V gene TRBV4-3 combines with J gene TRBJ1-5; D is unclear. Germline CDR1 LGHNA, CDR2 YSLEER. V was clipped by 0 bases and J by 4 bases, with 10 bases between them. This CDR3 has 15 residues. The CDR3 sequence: CASSQDRLGNQPQHF. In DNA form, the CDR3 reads TGCGCCAGCAGCCAAGATCGGCTAGGAAATCAGCCCCAGCATTTT.

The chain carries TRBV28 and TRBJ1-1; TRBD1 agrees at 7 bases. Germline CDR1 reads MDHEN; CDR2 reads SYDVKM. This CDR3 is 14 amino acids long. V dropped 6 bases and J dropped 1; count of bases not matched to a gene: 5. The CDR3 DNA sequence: TGTGCCAGCAGCCTCACAGGGGCGAACACTGAAGCTTTCTTT. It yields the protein CASSLTGANTEAFF.

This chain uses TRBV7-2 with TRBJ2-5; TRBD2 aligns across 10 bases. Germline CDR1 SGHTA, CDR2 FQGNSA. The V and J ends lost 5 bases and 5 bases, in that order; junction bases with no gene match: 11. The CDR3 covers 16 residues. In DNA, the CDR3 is TGTGCCAGCAGCCCCCGCAGAGCGGGGGGGCAGGAGACCCAGTACTTC. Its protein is CASSPRRAGGQETQYF.

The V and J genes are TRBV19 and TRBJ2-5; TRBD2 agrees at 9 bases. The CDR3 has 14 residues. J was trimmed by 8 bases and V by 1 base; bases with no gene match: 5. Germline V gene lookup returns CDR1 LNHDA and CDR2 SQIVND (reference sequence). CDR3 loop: CASSIGLAARTQYF. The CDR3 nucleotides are TGTGCCAGTAGTATAGGACTAGCGGCACGTACCCAGTACTTC.

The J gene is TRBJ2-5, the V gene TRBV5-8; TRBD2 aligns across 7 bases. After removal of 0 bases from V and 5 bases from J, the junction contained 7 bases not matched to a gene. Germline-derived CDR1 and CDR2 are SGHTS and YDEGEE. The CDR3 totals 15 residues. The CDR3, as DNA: TGTGCCAGCAGCTTGGGAGGCACCGGGAGGGAGACCCAGTACTTC. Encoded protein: CASSLGGTGRETQYF. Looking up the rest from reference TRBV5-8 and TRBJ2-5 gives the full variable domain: EAGVTQSPTHLIKTRGQQATLRCSPISGHTSVYWYQQALGLGLQFLLWYDEGEERNRGNFPPRFSGRQFPNYSSELNVNALELEDSALYLCASSLGGTGRETQYFGPGTRLLVL.

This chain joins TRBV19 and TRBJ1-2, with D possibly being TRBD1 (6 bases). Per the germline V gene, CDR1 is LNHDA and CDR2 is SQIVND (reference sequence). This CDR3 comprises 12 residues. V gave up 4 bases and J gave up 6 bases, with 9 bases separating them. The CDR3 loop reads CASSSYRDGYTF. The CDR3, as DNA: TGTGCCAGTAGTAGCTACAGGGATGGCTACACCTTC.

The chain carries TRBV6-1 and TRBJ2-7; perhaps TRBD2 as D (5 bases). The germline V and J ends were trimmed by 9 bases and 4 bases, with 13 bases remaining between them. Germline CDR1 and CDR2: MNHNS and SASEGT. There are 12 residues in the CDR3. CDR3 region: CASTGDLYEQYF. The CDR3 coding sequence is TGTGCCAGTACCGGGGATCTTTACGAGCAGTACTTC.

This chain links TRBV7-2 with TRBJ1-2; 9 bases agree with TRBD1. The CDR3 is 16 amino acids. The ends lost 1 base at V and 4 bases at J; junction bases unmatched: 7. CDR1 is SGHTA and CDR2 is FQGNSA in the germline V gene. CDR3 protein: CASSLGGQGLAYGYTF. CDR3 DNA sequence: TGTGCCAGCAGCTTAGGTGGACAGGGGCTCGCCTATGGCTACACCTTC.

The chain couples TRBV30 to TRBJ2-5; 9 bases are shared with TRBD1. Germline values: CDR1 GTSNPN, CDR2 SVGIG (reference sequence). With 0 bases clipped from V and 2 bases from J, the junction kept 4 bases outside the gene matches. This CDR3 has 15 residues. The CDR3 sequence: CAWSVQGQGQETQYF. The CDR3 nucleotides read TGTGCCTGGAGTGTACAGGGACAGGGACAAGAGACCCAGTACTTC.

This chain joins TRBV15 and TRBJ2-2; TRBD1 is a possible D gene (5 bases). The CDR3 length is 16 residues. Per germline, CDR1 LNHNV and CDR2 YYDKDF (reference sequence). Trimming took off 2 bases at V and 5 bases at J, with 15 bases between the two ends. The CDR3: CATSRKTGLGTGELFF. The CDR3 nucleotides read TGTGCCACCAGCAGAAAAACAGGATTGGGGACCGGGGAGCTGTTTTTT.

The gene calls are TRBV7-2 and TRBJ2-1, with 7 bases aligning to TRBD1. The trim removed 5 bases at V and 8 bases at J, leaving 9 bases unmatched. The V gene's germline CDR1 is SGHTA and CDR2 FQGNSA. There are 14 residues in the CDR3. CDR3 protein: CASSTRQGRDEQFF. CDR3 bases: TGTGCCAGCAGCACTAGACAGGGACGGGATGAGCAGTTCTTC. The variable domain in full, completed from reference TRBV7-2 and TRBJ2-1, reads GAGVSQSPSNKVTEKGKDVELRCDPISGHTALYWYRQSLGQGLEFLIYFQGNSAPDKSGLPSDRFSAERTGGSVSTLTIQRTQQEDSAVYLCASSTRQGRDEQFFGPGTRLTVL.